This T cell receptor beta chain was retrieved from a study of OX40 agonist ivuxolimab in advanced cancers. Across the whole study: Patients were dosed intravenously with ivuxolimab at 0.01 to 10 mg/kg every 2 weeks.

Trimming removed 7 bases at V and 2 bases at J, with 24 bases between. CDR3 length: 18 residues. The germline V gene has CDR1 MNHEY and CDR2 SMNVEV (reference sequence). To note about this clone: Antigen specificity is unknown.

Here immunoSEQ multiplex PCR was the method, and the copy in TCRdb shows in-frame clones only, minus some. The data hold roughly 80,000 clones, with about 88% observed a single time. Study results and limitations: Circulating CD4+ and CD8+ T cells showed clonal expansion by week 6 at 0.1 to 3.0 mg/kg. There were also nonresponders showing low normalized T-cell clonal expansion.

The chain uses TRBV27 and TRBJ2-1; D is perhaps TRBD2 (7 bases). Sequences were derived from CD4+ or CD8+ T cells sorted from blood, sampled in a trial of the OX40 agonist ivuxolimab. The source of this sequence is an adult with an advanced solid tumor such as melanoma, head and neck, liver or kidney cancer. This chain's CDR3 is CASTNPTGGLTTYNEQFF. For the CDR3, the DNA is TGTGCCAGCACCAACCCTACGGGGGGCCTAACTACCTACAATGAGCAGTTCTTC.